This T cell receptor beta chain came from a study of siplizumab effects on memory and regulatory T cells. In regard to this clone: Its antigen is currently unknown.

General study findings and limits: Suppression by proliferating Tregs derived from siplizumab cultures was not verified.

Here immunoSEQ multiplex PCR was the method, and the copy in TCRdb shows in-frame clones only, minus some. The repertoire holds about 85,000 clones, with roughly 94% as singletons. The CDR3 is 14 residues long. V gave up 6 bases and J gave up 3 bases; unmatched junction bases: 5. Per the germline V gene, CDR1 is MNHEY and CDR2 is SMNVEV (reference sequence). Input material: CD8+ T cells sorted from blood. The J gene is TRBJ2-3, the V gene TRBV27, with 8 bases that match TRBD1. The TCR was taken from a human donor in good health. CDR3 in amino acids: CASSGQGYTDTQYF. The CDR3 DNA sequence: TGTGCCAGCAGCGGACAGGGTTATACAGATACGCAGTATTTT.